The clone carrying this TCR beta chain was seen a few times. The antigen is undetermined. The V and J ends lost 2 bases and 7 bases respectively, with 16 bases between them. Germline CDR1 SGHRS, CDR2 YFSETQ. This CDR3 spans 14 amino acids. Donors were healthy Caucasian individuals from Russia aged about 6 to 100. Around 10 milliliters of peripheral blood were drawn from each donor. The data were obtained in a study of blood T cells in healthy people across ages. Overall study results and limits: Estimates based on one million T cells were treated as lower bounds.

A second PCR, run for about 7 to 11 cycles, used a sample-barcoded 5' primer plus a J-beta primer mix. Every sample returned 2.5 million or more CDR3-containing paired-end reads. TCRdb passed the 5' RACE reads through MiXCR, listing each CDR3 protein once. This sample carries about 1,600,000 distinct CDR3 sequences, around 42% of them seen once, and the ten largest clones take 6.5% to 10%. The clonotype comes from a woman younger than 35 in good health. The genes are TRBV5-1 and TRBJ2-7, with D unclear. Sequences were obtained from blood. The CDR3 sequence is CASSLAPSTVEQYF. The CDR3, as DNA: TGCGCCAGCAGCTTAGCCCCCTCAACAGTGGAGCAGTACTTC.